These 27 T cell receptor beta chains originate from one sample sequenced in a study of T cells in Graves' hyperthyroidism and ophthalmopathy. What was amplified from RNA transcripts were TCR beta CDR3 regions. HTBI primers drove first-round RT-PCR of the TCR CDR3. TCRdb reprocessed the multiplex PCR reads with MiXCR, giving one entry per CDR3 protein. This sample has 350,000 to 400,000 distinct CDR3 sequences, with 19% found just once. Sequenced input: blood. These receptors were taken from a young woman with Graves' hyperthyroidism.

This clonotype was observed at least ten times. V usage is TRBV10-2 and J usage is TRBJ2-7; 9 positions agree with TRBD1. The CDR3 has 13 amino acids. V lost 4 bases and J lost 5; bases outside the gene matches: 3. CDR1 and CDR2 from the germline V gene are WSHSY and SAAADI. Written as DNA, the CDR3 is TGCGCCAGCAGTGGGACAGGGGTGCACGAGCAGTACTTC. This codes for CASSGTGVHEQYF.

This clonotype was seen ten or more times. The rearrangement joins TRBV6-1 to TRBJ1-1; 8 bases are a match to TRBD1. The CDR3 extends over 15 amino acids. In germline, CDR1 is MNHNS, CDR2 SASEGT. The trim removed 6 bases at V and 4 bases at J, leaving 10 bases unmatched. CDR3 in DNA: TGTGCCAGCAGGAACGGGGGGCAGGGGGCCACTGAAGCTTTCTTT. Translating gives CASRNGGQGATEAFF.

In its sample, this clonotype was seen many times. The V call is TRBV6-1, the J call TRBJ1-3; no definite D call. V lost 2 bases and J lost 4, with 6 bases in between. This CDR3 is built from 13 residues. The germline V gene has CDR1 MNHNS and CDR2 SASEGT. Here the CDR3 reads CASSERAGNTIYF. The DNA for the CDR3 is TGTGCCAGCAGTGAACGGGCCGGAAACACCATATATTTT.

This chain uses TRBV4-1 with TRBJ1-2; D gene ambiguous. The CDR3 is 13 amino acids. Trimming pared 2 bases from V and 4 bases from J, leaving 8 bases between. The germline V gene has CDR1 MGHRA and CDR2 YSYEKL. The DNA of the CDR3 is TGCGCCAGCAGCCAATCAGGTTTCTATGGCTACACCTTC. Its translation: CASSQSGFYGYTF.

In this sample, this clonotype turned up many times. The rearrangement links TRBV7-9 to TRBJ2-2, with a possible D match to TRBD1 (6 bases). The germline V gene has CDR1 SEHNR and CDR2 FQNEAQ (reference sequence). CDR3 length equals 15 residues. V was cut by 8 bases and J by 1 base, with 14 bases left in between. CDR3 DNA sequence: TGTGCCAGCCCGACCCGGACAGAGAACACCGGGGAGCTGTTTTTT. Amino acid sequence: CASPTRTENTGELFF.

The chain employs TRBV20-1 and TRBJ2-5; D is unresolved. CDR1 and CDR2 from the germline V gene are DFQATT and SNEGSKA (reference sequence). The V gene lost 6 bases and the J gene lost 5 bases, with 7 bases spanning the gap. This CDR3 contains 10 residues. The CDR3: CSALVETQYF. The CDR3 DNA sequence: TGCAGTGCCCTTGTTGAGACCCAGTACTTC.

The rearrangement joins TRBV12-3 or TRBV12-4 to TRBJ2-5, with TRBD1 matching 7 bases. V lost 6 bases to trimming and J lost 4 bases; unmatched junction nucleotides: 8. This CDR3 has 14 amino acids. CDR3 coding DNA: TGTGCCAGCAGGAGGGACAGTCAGCGAGAGACCCAGTACTTC. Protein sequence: CASRRDSQRETQYF.

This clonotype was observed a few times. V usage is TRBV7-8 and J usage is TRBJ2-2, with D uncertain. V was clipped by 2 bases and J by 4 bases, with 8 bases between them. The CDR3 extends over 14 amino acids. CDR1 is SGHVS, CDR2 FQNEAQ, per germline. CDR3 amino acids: CASSLMGITGELFF. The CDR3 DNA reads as TGTGCCAGCAGCTTAATGGGGATCACCGGGGAGCTGTTTTTT.

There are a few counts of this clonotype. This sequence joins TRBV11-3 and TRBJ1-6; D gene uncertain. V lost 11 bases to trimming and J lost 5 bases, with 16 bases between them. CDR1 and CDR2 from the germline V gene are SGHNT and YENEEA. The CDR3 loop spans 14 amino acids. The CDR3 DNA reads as TGTGCCGTTAATTACTTTGGAGATAATTCACCCCTCCACTTT. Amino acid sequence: CAVNYFGDNSPLHF.

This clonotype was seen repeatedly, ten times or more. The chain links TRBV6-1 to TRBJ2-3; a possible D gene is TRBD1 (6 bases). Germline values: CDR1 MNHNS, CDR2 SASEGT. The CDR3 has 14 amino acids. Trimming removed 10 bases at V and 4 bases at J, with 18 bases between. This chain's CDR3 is CATEKGQPPDTQYF. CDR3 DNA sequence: TGTGCCACAGAGAAAGGACAGCCCCCAGATACGCAGTATTTT.

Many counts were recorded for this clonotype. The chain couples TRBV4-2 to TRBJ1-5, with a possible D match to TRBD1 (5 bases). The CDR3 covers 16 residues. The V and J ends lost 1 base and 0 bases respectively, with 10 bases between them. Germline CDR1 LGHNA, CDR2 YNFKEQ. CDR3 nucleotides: TGTGCCAGCAGCCAAGCCCCAGGGCCTAGCAATCAGCCCCAGCATTTT. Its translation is CASSQAPGPSNQPQHF.

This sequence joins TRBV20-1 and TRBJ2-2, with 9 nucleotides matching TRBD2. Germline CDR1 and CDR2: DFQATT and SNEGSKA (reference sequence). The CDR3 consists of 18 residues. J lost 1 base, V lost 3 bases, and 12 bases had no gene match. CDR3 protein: CSASPQGYSGGNTGELFF. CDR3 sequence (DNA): TGCAGTGCTAGCCCTCAGGGGTATAGCGGGGGGAACACCGGGGAGCTGTTTTTT.

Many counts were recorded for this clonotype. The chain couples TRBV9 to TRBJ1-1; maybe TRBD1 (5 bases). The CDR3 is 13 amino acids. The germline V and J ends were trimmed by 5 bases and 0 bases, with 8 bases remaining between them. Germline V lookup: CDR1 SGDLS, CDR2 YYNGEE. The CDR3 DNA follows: TGTGCCAGCAGTTGGGGCCTGAACACTGAAGCTTTCTTT. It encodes CASSWGLNTEAFF.

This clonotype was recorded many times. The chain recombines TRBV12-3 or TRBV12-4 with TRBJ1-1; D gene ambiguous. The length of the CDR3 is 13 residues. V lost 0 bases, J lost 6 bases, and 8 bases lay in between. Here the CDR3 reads CASSLASPAEAFF. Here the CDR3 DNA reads TGTGCCAGCAGTTTAGCCTCTCCGGCTGAAGCTTTCTTT.

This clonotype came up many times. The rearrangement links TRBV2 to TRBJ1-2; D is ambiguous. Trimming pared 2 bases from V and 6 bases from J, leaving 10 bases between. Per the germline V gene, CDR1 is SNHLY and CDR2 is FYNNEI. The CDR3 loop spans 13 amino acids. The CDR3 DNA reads TGTGCCAGCAGTGAAATGAGAGATGATGGCTACACCTTC. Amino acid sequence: CASSEMRDDGYTF.

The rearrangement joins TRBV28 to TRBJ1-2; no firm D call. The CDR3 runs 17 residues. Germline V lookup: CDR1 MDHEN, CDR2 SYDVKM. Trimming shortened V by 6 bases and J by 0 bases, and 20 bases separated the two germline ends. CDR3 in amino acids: CASRVWEIGDANYGYTF. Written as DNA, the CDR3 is TGTGCCAGCAGGGTCTGGGAAATCGGCGACGCTAACTATGGCTACACCTTC.

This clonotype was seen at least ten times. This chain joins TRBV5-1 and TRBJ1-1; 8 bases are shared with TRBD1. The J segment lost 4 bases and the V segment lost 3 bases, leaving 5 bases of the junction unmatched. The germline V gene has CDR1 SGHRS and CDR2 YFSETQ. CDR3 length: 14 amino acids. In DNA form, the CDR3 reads TGCGCCAGCAGCTCCACAGGGGGAGTCACTGAAGCTTTCTTT. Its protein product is CASSSTGGVTEAFF.

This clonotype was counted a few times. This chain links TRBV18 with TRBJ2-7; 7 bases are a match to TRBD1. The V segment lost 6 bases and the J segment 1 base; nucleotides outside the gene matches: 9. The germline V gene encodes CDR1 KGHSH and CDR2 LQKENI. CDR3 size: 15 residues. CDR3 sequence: CASSLPGTASYEQYF. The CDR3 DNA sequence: TGTGCCAGCTCGCTTCCCGGGACAGCTTCCTACGAGCAGTACTTC.

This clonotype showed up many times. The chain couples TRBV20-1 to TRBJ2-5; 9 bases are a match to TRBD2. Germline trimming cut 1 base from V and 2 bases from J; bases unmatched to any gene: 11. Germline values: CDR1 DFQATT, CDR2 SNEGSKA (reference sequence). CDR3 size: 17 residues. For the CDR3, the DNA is TGCAGTGCTAGAGGGGCGGGGGGGCGCCGATTGCAAGAGACCCAGTACTTC. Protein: CSARGAGGRRLQETQYF.

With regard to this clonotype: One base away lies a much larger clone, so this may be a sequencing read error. The CDR3 here is CSASPPPRDKNIKYF. CDR3 DNA sequence: TGCAGTGCTAGTCCCCCGCCGAGAGATAAAAACATTAAGTACTTC. V usage is TRBV20-1 and J usage is TRBJ2-4, with unresolved D. The CDR3 consists of 15 residues. CDR1 and CDR2 from the germline V gene are DFQATT and SNEGSKA (reference sequence).

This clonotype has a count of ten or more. CDR3 bases: TGTGCCTGGAGTGTCCACACTGAAGCTTTCTTT. Its protein product is CAWSVHTEAFF. This rearrangement joins TRBV30 to TRBJ1-1; D not certain. Germline loops: CDR1 GTSNPN, CDR2 SVGIG (reference sequence). V was shortened by 0 bases and J by 3 bases, with 2 bases between the two germline ends. The CDR3 spans 11 residues.

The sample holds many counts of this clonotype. The CDR3 DNA follows: TGTGCCAGCGGCAGGCCCCTTAGTGGAGCTTTCTTT. Its protein product is CASGRPLSGAFF. The genes are TRBV12-3 or TRBV12-4 and TRBJ1-1; D call uncertain. V was clipped by 8 bases and J by 10 bases, with 17 bases between them. This CDR3 spans 12 amino acids.

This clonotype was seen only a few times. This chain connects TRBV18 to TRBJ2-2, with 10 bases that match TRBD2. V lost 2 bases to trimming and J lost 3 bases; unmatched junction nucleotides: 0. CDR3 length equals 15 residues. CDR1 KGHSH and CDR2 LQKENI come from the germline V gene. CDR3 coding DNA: TGTGCCAGCTCACCAGGACTAGCGGACACCGGGGAGCTGTTTTTT. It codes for CASSPGLADTGELFF.

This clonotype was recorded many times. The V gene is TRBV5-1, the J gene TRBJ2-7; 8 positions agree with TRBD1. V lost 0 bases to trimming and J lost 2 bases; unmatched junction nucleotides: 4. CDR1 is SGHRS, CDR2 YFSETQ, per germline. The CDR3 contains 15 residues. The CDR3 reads CASSLGQGNTYEQYF. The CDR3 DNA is TGCGCCAGCAGCTTGGGACAGGGGAACACCTACGAGCAGTACTTC.

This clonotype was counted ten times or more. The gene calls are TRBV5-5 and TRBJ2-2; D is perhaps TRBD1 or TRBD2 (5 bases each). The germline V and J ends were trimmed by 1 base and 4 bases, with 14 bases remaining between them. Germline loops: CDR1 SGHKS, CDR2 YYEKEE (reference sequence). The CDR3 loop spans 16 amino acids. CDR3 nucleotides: TGTGCCAGCAGCTTGATTCGGGGCGTAAGCACCGGGGAGCTGTTTTTT. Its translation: CASSLIRGVSTGELFF.

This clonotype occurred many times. The CDR3 loop is CASSFQGQEWETQYF. The CDR3 DNA is TGTGCCAGCAGTTTCCAGGGACAGGAATGGGAGACCCAGTACTTC. This chain uses TRBV28 with TRBJ2-5; 8 nucleotides match TRBD1. This CDR3 comprises 15 residues. V lost 3 bases to trimming and J lost 5 bases; unmatched junction nucleotides: 8. Germline V lookup: CDR1 MDHEN, CDR2 SYDVKM.

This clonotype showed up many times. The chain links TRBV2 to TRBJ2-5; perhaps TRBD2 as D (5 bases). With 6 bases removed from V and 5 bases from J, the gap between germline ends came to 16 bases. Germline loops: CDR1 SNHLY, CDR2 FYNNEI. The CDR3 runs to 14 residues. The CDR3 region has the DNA TGTGCCAGCAGCCGAGGGCTCCGGATTGAGACCCAGTACTTC. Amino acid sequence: CASSRGLRIETQYF.